Listed below are T cell receptor beta chains from one sample, sequenced in a study of glioma-infiltrating T cells. Each CDR3 protein is one row after TCRdb ran MiXCR on the multiplex PCR reads. The repertoire holds fewer than 110,000 distinct CDR3 sequences, with 29% as singletons. Material: glioma tissue, nonneoplastic brain tissue, or PBMCs (not recorded which). Receptors were obtained from a human donor with low-grade glioma or glioblastoma, undergoing nonglioma brain surgery, or in good health (not recorded which). Each CDR3 is given with its conserved first and last residue. D genes are given only for firm matches. Part of the rows lack a size; the others show once, few, many or a class for expanded clones.

>TRBJ1-6|13|.|.|TRBV29-1
CSASTGNNSPLHF
TGCAGCGCTTCGACGGGGAATAATTCACCCCTCCACTTT
>TRBJ2-5|13|.|.|TRBV5-1
CASSSREVETQYF
TGCGCCAGCAGCTCCAGGGAGGTGGAGACCCAGTACTTC
>TRBJ2-1|13|many|.|TRBV7-2
CASSLEQYNEQFF
TGTGCCAGCAGCTTGGAACAGTACAATGAGCAGTTCTTC
>TRBJ1-6|13|few|.|TRBV2
CASQRDGNSPLHF
TGTGCCAGCCAGCGGGACGGAAATTCACCCCTCCACTTT
>TRBJ1-2|14|few|TRBD1|TRBV11-2
CASSFGTGGYGYTF
TGTGCCAGCAGCTTCGGGACAGGTGGATATGGCTACACCTTC
>TRBJ2-6|17|once|.|TRBV19
CASNGQRQTSGANVLTF
TGTGCCAGTAACGGCCAAAGACAGACATCTGGGGCCAACGTCCTGACTTTC
>TRBJ2-5|17|once|TRBD2|TRBV3-1
CTSSQSLAGVTQETQYF
TGTACCAGCAGCCAAAGTCTAGCGGGGGTCACCCAAGAGACCCAGTACTTC
>TRBJ2-3|16|.|TRBD2|TRBV7-2
CASSLALAGATDTQYF
TGTGCCAGCAGCTTAGCGCTAGCGGGGGCCACAGATACGCAGTATTTT
>TRBJ1-5|12|.|.|TRBV28
CARSVYNQPKHF
TGTGCCAGAAGTGTCTACAATCAGCCCAAGCATTTT
>TRBJ2-7|12|many|.|TRBV7-9
CASSPSLIEQYF
TGTGCCAGCAGCCCCTCCCTCATTGAGCAGTACTTC
>TRBJ1-1|12|.|.|TRBV5-4
CASSHQGTEAFF
TGTGCCAGCAGTCACCAGGGAACTGAAGCTTTCTTT
>TRBJ1-1|15|many|.|TRBV4-2
CASSQARQANTEAFF
TGTGCCAGCAGCCAAGCGCGGCAGGCGAACACTGAAGCTTTCTTT
>TRBJ2-5|15|few|.|TRBV3-1
CASSHSVLGQETQYF
TGTGCCAGCAGCCACTCGGTACTAGGTCAAGAGACCCAGTACTTC
>TRBJ2-1|14|medium-sized|TRBD1|TRBV6-1
CASNTGVPGNEQFF
TGTGCCAGCAATACAGGGGTTCCAGGCAATGAGCAGTTCTTC
>TRBJ1-5|15|.|.|TRBV2
CASRASTAMNQPQHF
TGTGCCAGCAGAGCTAGTACTGCGATGAATCAGCCTCAGCATTTT
>TRBJ2-5|15|.|.|TRBV7-9
CASSFLGFDQETQYF
TGTGCCAGCAGCTTTTTGGGGTTTGACCAAGAGACCCAGTACTTC
>TRBJ2-7|15|few|.|TRBV27
CASSPLTGRSYEQYF
TGTGCCAGCAGTCCCCTGACAGGCCGATCCTACGAGCAGTACTTC
>TRBJ1-1|13|many|.|TRBV3-1
CASSPGVNTEAFF
TGTGCCAGCAGTCCGGGCGTGAACACTGAAGCTTTCTTT
>TRBJ1-1|14|many|TRBD1|TRBV6-1
CASSRDRGRTEAFF
TGTGCCAGCAGTAGGGACAGGGGGCGCACTGAAGCTTTCTTT
>TRBJ2-1|15|many|TRBD2|TRBV20-1
CSALPSGGAGNEQFF
TGCAGTGCTCTTCCTAGCGGGGGGGCGGGAAATGAGCAGTTCTTC
>TRBJ2-7|14|many|.|TRBV6-1
CASSEGQSSYEQYF
TGTGCCAGCAGTGAAGGACAAAGCTCCTACGAGCAGTACTTC
>TRBJ2-7|14|many|.|TRBV27
CASRGGVRGYEQYF
TGTGCCAGCAGGGGGGGCGTTAGGGGTTACGAGCAGTACTTC
>TRBJ2-3|16|.|TRBD2|TRBV12-3/TRBV12-4
CASSFQLAGGPDTQYF
TGTGCCAGCAGTTTTCAACTAGCGGGGGGGCCAGATACGCAGTATTTT
>TRBJ2-7|15|.|.|TRBV7-2
CASGLQGGVRNEQYF
TGTGCCAGCGGCTTACAGGGTGGAGTGAGGAACGAGCAGTACTTC
>TRBJ2-1|14|.|TRBD2|TRBV5-5
CASSLLAGYNEQFF
TGTGCCAGCAGCTTACTAGCGGGGTACAATGAGCAGTTCTTC
>TRBJ2-5|14|.|.|TRBV7-7
CASSLVTAQETQYF
TGTGCTAGCAGCTTAGTAACAGCACAAGAGACCCAGTACTTC
>TRBJ1-1|12|.|.|TRBV18
CASSPGDAEAFF
TGTGCCAGCTCACCAGGGGATGCTGAAGCTTTCTTT
>TRBJ1-2|12|.|.|TRBV29-1
CSVEGGFYGYTF
TGCAGCGTTGAAGGGGGCTTCTATGGCTACACCTTC
>TRBJ2-6|15|few|.|TRBV3-1
CASSQGASGANVLTF
TGTGCCAGCAGCCAAGGGGCTTCTGGGGCCAACGTCCTGACTTTC
>TRBJ2-3|15|many|.|TRBV7-8
CASSPKGFPPDTQYF
TGTGCCAGCAGCCCGAAGGGGTTCCCCCCAGATACGCAGTATTTT
>TRBJ1-3|14|.|.|TRBV5-4
CASSWGGSGDTIYF
TGTGCCAGCAGCTGGGGAGGCTCCGGGGACACCATATATTTT
>TRBJ1-4|15|many|TRBD1|TRBV20-1
CSARGQPLTNEKLFF
TGCAGTGCTAGGGGACAGCCCCTAACTAATGAAAAACTGTTTTTT
>TRBJ1-2|14|few|.|TRBV3-1
CASSQGQGMSGYTF
TGTGCCAGCAGCCAAGGCCAGGGTATGAGTGGCTACACCTTC
>TRBJ1-2|14|many|TRBD1|TRBV6-6
CASSYSTTGYGYTF
TGTGCCAGCAGTTACTCGACGACAGGGTATGGCTACACCTTC
>TRBJ2-7|15|few|.|TRBV24-1
CATSAKSTGSYEQYF
TGTGCCACCAGTGCCAAGTCGACGGGGTCCTACGAGCAGTACTTC
>TRBJ1-2|14|few|.|TRBV29-1
CSVAGGTGTGGYTF
TGCAGCGTTGCTGGGGGGACCGGGACGGGTGGCTACACCTTC
>TRBJ1-5|16|few|.|TRBV7-8
CASSLAGGTPGQPQHF
TGTGCCAGCAGCTTAGCGGGGGGGACCCCCGGGCAGCCCCAGCATTTT
>TRBJ2-3|11|.|.|TRBV9
CASEGTDTQYF
TGTGCCAGCGAGGGCACAGATACGCAGTATTTT
>TRBJ2-7|14|many|TRBD2|TRBV6-1
CASINSGGSYEQYF
TGTGCCAGCATCAATAGCGGGGGTTCCTACGAGCAGTACTTC
>TRBJ2-7|13|few|TRBD1|TRBV29-1
CSIVMGQTYEQYF
TGCAGCATTGTGATGGGACAGACCTACGAGCAGTACTTC
>TRBJ2-5|13|.|.|TRBV30
CAWTPQVKETQYF
TGTGCCTGGACTCCCCAGGTCAAAGAGACCCAGTACTTC
>TRBJ1-1|17|few|TRBD1|TRBV4-2
CASNPHDGQDLNTEAFF
TGTGCCAGCAACCCTCATGATGGACAGGATTTGAACACTGAAGCTTTCTTT
>TRBJ2-3|13|.|.|TRBV14
CASSSLSTTREYF
TGTGCCAGCAGCTCCCTTTCGACGACGAGAGAGTATTTT
>TRBJ1-2|13|.|.|TRBV7-9
CVSSLGMQTGYTF
TGTGTCAGCAGCTTAGGGATGCAGACCGGCTACACCTTC
>TRBJ2-2|13|many|.|TRBV28
CASRTGNTGELFF
TGTGCCAGCAGGACAGGGAACACCGGGGAGCTGTTTTTT
>TRBJ2-7|18|.|.|TRBV20-1
CSARVVEPPISLTYEQYF
TGCAGTGCTAGAGTTGTGGAGCCACCGATTTCTCTAACCTACGAGCAGTACTTC
>TRBJ2-7|14|many|.|TRBV6-1
CASRDELSSYEQYF
TGTGCCTCCCGGGACGAATTGAGCTCCTACGAGCAGTACTTC
>TRBJ2-7|14|few|.|TRBV4-3
CASSQDARDYEQYF
TGCGCCAGCAGCCAAGATGCAAGAGACTACGAGCAGTACTTC
>TRBJ1-2|11|many|.|TRBV19
CASSIEGGYTF
TGTGCCAGTAGTATTGAGGGGGGCTACACCTTC
>TRBJ2-7|13|many|TRBD1|TRBV6-1
CASRGQGSYEQYF
TGTGCCAGCAGAGGACAGGGATCCTACGAGCAGTACTTC
>TRBJ1-6|15|.|TRBD1|TRBV12-3/TRBV12-4
CASSFGQGAGSPLHF
TGTGCCAGCAGTTTTGGACAGGGAGCCGGTTCACCCCTCCACTTT
>TRBJ1-1|12|many|.|TRBV5-1
CASSFGGTEAFF
TGCGCCAGCAGCTTCGGTGGCACTGAAGCTTTCTTT
>TRBJ2-2|16|many|.|TRBV27
CASSLSGESNTGELFF
TGTGCCAGCAGTTTATCTGGGGAATCGAACACCGGGGAGCTGTTTTTT
>TRBJ2-4|12|few|.|TRBV29-1
CSVEQGESIQYF
TGCAGCGTTGAACAGGGTGAAAGCATTCAGTACTTC
>TRBJ2-3|13|many|.|TRBV12-3/TRBV12-4
CASTSRDSNTQYF
TGTGCCAGCACATCCCGGGACTCCAATACGCAGTATTTT
>TRBJ2-3|15|few|TRBD1|TRBV6-2/TRBV6-3
CTSSGHRGGTDTQYF
TGTACCAGCAGTGGACACAGGGGAGGCACAGATACGCAGTATTTT
>TRBJ2-5|16|many|TRBD1|TRBV19
CASSAIPGQNQETQYF
TGTGCCAGTAGCGCAATCCCGGGACAGAACCAAGAGACCCAGTACTTC
>TRBJ2-5|15|.|TRBD1|TRBV18
CASSPEGGARETQYF
TGTGCCAGCTCACCTGAAGGGGGCGCGAGGGAGACCCAGTACTTC
>TRBJ2-3|17|many|TRBD2|TRBV7-2
CASSLASQRGATDTQYF
TGTGCCAGCAGCTTAGCTAGTCAGCGGGGGGCCACAGATACGCAGTATTTT
>TRBJ2-3|14|many|.|TRBV7-2
CASSRWASTDTQYF
TGTGCCAGCAGCCGTTGGGCTAGCACAGATACGCAGTATTTT